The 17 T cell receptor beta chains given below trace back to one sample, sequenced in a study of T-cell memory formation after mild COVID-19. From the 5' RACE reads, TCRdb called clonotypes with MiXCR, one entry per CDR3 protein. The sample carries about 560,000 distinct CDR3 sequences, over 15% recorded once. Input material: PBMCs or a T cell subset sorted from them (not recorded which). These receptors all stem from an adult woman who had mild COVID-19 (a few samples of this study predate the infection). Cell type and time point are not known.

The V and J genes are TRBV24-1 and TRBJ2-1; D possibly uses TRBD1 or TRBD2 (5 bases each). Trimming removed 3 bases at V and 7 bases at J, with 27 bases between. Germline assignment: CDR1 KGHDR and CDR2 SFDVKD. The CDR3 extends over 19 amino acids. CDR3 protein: CATSDPPLMGTRGWNEQFF. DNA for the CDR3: TGTGCCACCAGTGATCCCCCTTTGATGGGGACGAGGGGCTGGAATGAGCAGTTCTTC.

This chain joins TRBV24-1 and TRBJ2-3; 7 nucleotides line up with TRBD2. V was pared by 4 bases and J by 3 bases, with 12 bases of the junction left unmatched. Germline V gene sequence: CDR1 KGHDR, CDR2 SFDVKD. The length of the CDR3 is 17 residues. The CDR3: CATSDLTSGLHTDTQYF. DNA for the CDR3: TGTGCCACCAGTGACTTAACATCGGGACTACATACAGATACGCAGTATTTT.

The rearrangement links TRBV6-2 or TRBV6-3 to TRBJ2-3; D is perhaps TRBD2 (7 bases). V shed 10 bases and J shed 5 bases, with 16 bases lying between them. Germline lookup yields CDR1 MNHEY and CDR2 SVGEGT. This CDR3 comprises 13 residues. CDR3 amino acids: CATRGGARDTQYF. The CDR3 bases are TGTGCCACTAGAGGGGGGGCCAGAGATACGCAGTATTTT.

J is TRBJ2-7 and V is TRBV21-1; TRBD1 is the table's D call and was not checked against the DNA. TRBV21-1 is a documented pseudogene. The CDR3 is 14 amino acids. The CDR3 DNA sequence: TGTGCCAGCAATTGGGTACCCCTGGGCCACGAGCAGTACTTC. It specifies CASNWVPLGHEQYF.

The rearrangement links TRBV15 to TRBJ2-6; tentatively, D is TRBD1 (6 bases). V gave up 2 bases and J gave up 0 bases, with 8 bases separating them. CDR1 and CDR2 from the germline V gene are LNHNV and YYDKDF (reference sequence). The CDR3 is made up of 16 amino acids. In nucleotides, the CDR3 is TGTGCCACCAGCAGACAGGACAGCTCTGGGGCCAACGTCCTGACTTTC. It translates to CATSRQDSSGANVLTF.

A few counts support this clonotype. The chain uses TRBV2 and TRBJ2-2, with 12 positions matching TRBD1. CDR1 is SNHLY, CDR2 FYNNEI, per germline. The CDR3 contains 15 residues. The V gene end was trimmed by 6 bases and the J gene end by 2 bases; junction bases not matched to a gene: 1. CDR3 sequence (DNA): TGTGCCAGCAGAGGGACAGGGGGCAACACCGGGGAGCTGTTTTTT. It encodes CASRGTGGNTGELFF.

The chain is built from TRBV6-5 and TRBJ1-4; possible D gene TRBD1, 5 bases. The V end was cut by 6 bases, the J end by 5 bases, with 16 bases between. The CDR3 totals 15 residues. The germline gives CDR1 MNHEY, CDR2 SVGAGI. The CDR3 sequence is CASRSLGAGNEKLFF. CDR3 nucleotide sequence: TGTGCCAGCAGATCCCTCGGGGCGGGGAATGAAAAACTGTTTTTT.

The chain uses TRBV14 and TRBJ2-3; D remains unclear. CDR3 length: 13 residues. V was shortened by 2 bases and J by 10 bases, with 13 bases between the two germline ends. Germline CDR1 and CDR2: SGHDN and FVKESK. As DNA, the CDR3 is TGTGCCAGCAGCCAAACTCTAGTTCAATCGCAGTATTTT. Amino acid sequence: CASSQTLVQSQYF.

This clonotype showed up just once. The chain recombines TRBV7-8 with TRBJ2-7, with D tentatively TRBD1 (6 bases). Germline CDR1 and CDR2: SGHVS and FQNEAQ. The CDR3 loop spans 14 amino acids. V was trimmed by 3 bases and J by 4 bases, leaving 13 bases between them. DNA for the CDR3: TGTGCCAGCAGCTTCAGGGACATAGGATACGAGCAGTACTTC. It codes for CASSFRDIGYEQYF. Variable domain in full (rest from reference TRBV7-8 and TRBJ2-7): GAGVSQSPRYKVAKRGQDVALRCDPISGHVSLFWYQQALGQGPEFLTYFQNEAQLDKSGLPSDRFFAERPEGSVSTLKIQRTQQEDSAVYLCASSFRDIGYEQYFGPGTRLTVT.

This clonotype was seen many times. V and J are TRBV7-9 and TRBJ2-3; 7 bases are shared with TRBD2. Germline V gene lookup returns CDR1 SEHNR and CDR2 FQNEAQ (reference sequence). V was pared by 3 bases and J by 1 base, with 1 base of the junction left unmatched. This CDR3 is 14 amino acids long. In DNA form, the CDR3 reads TGTGCCAGCAGCTTCGCGGGGGGCACAGATACGCAGTATTTT. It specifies CASSFAGGTDTQYF.

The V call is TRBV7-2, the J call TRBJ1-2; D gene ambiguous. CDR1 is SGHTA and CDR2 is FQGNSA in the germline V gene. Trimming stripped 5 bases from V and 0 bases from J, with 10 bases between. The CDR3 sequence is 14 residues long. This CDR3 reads CASSPPPPNYGYTF. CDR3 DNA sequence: TGTGCCAGCAGCCCCCCCCCGCCTAACTATGGCTACACCTTC.

CDR3 amino acids: CASSPPSGGDTQYF. Here the CDR3 DNA reads TGTGCCAGCTCACCACCGTCGGGGGGGGATACGCAGTATTTT. The chain uses TRBV18 and TRBJ2-3; TRBD2 aligns across 8 bases. The germline gives CDR1 KGHSH, CDR2 LQKENI. After removal of 0 bases from V and 6 bases from J, the junction contained 2 bases not matched to a gene. The CDR3 length is 14 residues.

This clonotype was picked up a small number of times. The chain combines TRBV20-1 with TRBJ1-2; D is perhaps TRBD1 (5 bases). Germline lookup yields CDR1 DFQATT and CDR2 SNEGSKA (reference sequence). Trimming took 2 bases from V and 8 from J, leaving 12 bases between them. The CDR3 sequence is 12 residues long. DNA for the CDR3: TGCAGTGCTAGACGGTCCAGGGAAGGCTACACCTTC. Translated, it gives CSARRSREGYTF.

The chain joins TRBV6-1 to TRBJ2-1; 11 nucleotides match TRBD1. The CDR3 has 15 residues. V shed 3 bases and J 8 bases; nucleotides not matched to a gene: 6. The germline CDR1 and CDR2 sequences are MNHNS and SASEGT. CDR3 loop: CASSDGQGAIHEQFF. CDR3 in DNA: TGTGCCAGCAGTGATGGACAGGGGGCGATCCATGAGCAGTTCTTC.

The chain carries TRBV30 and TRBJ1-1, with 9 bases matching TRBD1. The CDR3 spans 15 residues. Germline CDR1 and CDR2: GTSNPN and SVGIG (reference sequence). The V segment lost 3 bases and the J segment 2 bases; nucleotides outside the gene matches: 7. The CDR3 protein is CAWRTGGALNTEAFF. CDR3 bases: TGTGCCTGGAGAACAGGGGGCGCACTCAACACTGAAGCTTTCTTT.

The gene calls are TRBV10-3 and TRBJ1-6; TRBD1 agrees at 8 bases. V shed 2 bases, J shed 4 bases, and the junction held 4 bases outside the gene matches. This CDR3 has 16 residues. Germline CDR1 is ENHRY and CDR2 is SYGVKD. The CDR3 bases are TGTGCCATCAGTGAGCAGGGGGCGCGTTATAATTCACCCCTCCACTTT. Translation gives CAISEQGARYNSPLHF.

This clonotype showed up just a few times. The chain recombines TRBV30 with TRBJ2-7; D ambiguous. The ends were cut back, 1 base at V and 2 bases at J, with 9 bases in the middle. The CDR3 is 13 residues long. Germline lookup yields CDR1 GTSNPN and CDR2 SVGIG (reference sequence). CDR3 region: CAWSASGPYEQYF. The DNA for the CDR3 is TGTGCCTGGAGTGCCTCCGGCCCCTACGAGCAGTACTTC.